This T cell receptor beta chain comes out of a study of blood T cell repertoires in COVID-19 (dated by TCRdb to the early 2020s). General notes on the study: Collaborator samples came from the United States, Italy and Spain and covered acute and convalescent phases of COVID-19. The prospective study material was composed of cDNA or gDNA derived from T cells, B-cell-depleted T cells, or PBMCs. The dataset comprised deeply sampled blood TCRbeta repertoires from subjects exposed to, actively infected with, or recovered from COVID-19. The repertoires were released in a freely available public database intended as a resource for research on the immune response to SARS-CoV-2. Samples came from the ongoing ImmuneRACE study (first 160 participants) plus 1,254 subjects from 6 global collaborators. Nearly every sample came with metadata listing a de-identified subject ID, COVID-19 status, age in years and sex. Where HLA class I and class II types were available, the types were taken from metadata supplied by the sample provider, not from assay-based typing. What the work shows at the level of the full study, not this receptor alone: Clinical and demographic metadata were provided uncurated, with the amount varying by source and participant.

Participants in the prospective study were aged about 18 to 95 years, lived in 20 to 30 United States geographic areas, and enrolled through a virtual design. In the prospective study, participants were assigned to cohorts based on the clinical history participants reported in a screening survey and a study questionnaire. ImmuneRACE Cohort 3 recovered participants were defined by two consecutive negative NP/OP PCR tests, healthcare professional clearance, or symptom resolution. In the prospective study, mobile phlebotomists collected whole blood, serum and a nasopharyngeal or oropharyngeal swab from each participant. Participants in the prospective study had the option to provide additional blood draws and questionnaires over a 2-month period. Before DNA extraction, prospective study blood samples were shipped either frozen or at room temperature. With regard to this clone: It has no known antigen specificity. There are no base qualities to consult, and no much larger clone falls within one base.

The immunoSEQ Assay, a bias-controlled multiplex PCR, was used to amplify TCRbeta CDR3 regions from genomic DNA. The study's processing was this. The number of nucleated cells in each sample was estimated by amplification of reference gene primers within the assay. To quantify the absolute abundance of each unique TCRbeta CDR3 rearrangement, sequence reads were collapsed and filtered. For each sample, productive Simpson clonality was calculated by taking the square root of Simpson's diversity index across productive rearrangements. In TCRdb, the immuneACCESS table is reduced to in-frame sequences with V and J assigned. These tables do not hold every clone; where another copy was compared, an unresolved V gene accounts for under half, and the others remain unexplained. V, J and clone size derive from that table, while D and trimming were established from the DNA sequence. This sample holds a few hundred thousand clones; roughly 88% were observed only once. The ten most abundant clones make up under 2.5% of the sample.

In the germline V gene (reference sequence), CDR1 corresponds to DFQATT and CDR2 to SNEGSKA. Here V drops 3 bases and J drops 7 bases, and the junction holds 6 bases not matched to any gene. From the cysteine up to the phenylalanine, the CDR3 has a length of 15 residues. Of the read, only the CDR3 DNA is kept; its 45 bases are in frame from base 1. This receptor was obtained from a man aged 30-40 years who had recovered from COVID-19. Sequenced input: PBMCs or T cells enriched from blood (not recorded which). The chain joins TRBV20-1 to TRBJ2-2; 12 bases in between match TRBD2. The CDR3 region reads CSASSSGGAGGELFF. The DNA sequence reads TGCAGTGCTAGTTCTAGCGGGGGGGCAGGCGGGGAGCTGTTTTTT.